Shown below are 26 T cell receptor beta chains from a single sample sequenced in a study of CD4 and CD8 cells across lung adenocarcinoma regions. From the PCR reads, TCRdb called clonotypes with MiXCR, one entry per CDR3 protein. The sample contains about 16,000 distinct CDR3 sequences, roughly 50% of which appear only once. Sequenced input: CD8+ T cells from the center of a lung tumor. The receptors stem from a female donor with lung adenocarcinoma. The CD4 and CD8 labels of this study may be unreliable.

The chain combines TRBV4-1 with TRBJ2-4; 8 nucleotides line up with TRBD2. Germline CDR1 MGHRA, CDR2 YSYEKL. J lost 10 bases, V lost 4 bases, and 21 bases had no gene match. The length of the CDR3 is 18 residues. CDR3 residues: CASSRADGGGGGKDIQYF. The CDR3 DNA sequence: TGCGCCAGCAGCCGAGCAGACGGGGGGGGGGGAGGCAAAGATATTCAGTACTTC.

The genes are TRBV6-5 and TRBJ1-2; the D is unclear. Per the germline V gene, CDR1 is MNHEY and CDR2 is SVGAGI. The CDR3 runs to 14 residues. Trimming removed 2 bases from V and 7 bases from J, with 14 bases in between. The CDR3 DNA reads TGTGCCAGCAGTTACCGTACGAACCAAGGTGGCTACACCTTC. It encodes CASSYRTNQGGYTF.

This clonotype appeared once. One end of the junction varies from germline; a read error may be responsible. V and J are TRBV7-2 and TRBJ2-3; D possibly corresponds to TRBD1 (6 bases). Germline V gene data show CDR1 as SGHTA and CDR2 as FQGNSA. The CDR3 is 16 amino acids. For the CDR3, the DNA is TGTGCCAGCAGCTCCTCTGGCCTGGGGGCCCAAGATACGCAGTACTTT. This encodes CASSSSGLGAQDTQYF. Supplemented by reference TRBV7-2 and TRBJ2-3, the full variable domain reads GAGVSQSPSNKVTEKGKDVELRCDPISGHTALYWYRQSLGQGLEFLIYFQGNSAPDKSGLPSDRFSAERTGGSVSTLTIQRTQQEDSAVYLCASSSSGLGAQDTQYFGPGTRLTVL.

In DNA form, the CDR3 reads TGTGCCAGCAGTTCCCTCGGACAGGGGGGATGGAACACTGAAGCTTTCTTT. Protein sequence: CASSSLGQGGWNTEAFF. This chain links TRBV27 with TRBJ1-1; 10 bases are shared with TRBD1. This CDR3 region has 17 residues. V gave up 4 bases and J gave up 1 base; unmatched junction bases: 9. Germline CDR1 MNHEY, CDR2 SMNVEV (reference sequence).

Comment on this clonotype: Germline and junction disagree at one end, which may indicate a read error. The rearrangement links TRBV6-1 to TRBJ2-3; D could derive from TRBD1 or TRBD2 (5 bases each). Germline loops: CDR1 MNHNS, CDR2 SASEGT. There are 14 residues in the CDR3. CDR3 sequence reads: CGSSGQRAKDIQYF. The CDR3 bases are TGTGGCAGCTCGGGGCAGAGAGCCAAAGACATTCAGTATTTT.

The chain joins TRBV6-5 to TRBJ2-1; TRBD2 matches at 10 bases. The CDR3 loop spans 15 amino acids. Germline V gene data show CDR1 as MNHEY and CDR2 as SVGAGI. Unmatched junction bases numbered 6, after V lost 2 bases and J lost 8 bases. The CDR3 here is CASSYRTSGFHEQFF. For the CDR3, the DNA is TGTGCCAGCAGTTACAGGACTAGCGGATTTCATGAGCAGTTCTTC.

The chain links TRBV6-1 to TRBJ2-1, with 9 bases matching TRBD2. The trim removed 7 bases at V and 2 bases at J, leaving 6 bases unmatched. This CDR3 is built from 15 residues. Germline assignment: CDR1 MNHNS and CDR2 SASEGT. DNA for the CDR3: TGTGCCAGCAAGTGGCGGGAGGGGGCCTACAATGAGCAGTTCTTC. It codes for CASKWREGAYNEQFF.

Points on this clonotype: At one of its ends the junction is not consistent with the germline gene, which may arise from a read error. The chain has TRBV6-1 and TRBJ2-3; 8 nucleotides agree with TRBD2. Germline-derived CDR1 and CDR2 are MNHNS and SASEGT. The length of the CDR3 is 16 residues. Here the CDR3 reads CASRASGGRDPDTQYF. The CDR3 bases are TGTGCCAGCAGGGCGAGCGGGGGCCGAGACCCAGATACGCAGTACTTT.

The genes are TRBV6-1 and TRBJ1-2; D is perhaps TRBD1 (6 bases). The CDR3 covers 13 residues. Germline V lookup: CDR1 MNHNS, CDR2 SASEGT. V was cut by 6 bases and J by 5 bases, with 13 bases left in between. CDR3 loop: CASRQTGRYGYTF. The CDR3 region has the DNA TGTGCCAGCAGACAAACAGGGCGGTATGGCTACACCTTC.

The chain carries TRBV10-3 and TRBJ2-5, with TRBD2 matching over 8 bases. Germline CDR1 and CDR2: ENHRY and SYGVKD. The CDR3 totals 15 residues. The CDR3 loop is CGGGSGGRGGNTQYF. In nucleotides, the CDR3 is TGTGGCGGGGGGTCCGGGGGTCGCGGGGGAAATACCCAGTACTTC.

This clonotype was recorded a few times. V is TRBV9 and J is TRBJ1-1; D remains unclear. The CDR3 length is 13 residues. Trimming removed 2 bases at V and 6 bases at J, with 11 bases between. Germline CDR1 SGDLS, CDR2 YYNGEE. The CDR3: CASSVNPGAEAFF. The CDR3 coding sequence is TGTGCCAGCAGCGTCAACCCGGGCGCTGAAGCTTTCTTT.

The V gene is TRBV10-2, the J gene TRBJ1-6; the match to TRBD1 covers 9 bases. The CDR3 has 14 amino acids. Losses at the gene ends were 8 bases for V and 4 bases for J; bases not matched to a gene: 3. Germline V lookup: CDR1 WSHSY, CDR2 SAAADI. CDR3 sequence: CASGGQGYNSPLHF. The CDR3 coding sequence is TGCGCCAGCGGGGGACAGGGATATAATTCACCCCTCCACTTT.

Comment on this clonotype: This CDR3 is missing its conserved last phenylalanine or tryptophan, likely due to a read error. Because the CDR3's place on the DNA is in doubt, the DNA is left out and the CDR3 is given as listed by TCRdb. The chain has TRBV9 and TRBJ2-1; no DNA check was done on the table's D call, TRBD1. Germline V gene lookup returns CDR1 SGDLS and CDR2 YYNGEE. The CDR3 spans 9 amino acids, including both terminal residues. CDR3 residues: CASSLSRVP.

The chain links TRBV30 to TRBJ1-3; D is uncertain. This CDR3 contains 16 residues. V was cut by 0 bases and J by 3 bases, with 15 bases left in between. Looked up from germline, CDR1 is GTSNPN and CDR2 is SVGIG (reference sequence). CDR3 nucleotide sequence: TGTGCCTGGAGTGTACCAATCTGGGGAATTGGAAACACCATATATTTT. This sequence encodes CAWSVPIWGIGNTIYF.

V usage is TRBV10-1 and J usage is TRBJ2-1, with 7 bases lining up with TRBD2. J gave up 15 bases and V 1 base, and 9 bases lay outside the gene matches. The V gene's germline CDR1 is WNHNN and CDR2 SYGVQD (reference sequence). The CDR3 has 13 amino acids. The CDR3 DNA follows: TGCGCCAGCAGTGAGTTCCTAGCGGATGATGCGTTCTTC. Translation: CASSEFLADDAFF.

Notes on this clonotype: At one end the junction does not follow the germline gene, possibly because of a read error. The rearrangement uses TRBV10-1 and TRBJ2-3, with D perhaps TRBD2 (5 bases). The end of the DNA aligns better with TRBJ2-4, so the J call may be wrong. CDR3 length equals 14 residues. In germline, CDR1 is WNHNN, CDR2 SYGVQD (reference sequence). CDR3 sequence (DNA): TGCGCCAGCACGGGGTTAAGTAGCACAAACACTCAGTACTTC. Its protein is CASTGLSSTNTQYF.

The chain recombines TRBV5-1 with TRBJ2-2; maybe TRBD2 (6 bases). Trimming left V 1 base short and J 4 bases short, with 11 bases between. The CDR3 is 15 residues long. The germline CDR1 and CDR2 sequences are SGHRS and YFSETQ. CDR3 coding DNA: TGCGCCAGCAGCTTGTACGGGACTGCCACCGGGGAGCTGTTTTTT. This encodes CASSLYGTATGELFF.

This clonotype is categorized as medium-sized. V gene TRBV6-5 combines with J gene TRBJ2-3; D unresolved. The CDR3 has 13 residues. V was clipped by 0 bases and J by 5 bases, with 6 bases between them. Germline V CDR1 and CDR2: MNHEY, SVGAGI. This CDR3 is CASSYSWGDTQYF. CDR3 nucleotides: TGTGCCAGCAGTTACTCGTGGGGAGATACGCAGTATTTT.

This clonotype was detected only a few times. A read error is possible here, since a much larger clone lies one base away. This CDR3 is CASSWSGAGGGGDNEQFF. The CDR3, as DNA: TGTGCCAGCAGTTGGTCGGGGGCGGGGGGGGGGGGCGACAATGAGCAGTTCTTC. The chain is built from TRBV12-3 or TRBV12-4 and TRBJ2-1; 9 positions agree with TRBD2. After removal of 4 bases from V and 5 bases from J, the junction contained 15 bases not matched to a gene. The CDR3 contains 18 residues.

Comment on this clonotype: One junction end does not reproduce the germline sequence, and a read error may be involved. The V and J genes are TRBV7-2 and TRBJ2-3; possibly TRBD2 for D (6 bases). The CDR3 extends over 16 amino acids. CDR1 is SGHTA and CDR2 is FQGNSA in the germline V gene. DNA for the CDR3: TGTGCCAGCAGCCCGGGAGTACGAAGAAGCACAGATATTCAGTATTTC. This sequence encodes CASSPGVRRSTDIQYF.

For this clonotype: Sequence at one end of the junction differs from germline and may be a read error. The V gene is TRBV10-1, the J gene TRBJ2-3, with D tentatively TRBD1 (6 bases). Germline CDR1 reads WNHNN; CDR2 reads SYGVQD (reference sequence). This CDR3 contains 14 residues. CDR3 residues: CARSGGSNKETQYF. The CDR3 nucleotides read TGCGCGAGGAGTGGGGGCAGTAACAAAGAGACGCAGTATTTC.

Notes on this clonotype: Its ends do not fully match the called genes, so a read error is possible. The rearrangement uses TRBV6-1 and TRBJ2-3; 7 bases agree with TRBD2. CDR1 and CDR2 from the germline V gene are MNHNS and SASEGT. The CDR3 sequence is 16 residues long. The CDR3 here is CASTGLGGWGTETQYF. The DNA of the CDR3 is TGTGCCAGCACGGGCCTGGGGGGGTGGGGCACAGAGACGCAGTATTTT.

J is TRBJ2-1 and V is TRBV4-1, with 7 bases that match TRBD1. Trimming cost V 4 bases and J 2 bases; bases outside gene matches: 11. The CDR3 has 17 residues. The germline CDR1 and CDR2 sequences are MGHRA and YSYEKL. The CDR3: CASSPWAGQGAYNEQFF. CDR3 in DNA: TGCGCCAGCAGCCCTTGGGCTGGGCAGGGGGCCTACAATGAGCAGTTCTTC.

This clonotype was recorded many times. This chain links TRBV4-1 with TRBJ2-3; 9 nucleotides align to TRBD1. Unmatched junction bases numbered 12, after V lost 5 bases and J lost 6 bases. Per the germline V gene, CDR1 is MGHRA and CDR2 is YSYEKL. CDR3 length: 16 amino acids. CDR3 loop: CASSAWGRTGEDTQYF. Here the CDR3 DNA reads TGCGCCAGCAGCGCTTGGGGCCGGACAGGGGAGGATACGCAGTATTTT.

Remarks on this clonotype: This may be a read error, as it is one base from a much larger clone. In DNA, the CDR3 is TGTGCCAGCAGCTTGGGGCGGGAGACCCAGTTCTTC. Translating it yields CASSLGRETQFF. The chain is built from TRBV7-2 and TRBJ2-1, with TRBD2 matching 7 bases. The ends lost 3 bases at V and 13 bases at J; junction bases unmatched: 6. The CDR3 is 12 residues long. Germline V CDR1 and CDR2: SGHTA, FQGNSA. The full variable domain, its missing parts supplied by reference TRBV7-2 and TRBJ2-1, is GAGVSQSPSNKVTEKGKDVELRCDPISGHTALYWYRQSLGQGLEFLIYFQGNSAPDKSGLPSDRFSAERTGGSVSTLTIQRTQQEDSAVYLCASSLGRETQFFGPGTRLTVL.

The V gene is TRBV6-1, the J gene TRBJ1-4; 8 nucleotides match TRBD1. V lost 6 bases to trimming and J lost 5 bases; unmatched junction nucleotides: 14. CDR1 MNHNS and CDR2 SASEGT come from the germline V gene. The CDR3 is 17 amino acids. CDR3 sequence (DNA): TGTGCCAGCAGCGCTAGAAACTTGGACAGGGCAAATGAAAAACTGTTTTTT. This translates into CASSARNLDRANEKLFF.